This T cell receptor beta chain was sequenced for a study of T-cell memory formation after mild COVID-19. The CDR3 totals 11 residues. The V end lost 5 bases, the J end lost 7 bases, and 5 bases lay between the germline ends. Per germline, CDR1 LGHNT and CDR2 FRNRAP. After 5'RACE with constant-segment primers, TCR alpha and TCR beta cDNA libraries carrying sample barcodes and UMIs were obtained. TCRdb processed the 5' RACE reads anew with MiXCR; each CDR3 protein has one entry. Altogether under 600,000 distinct CDR3 sequences are present, roughly 22% being singletons, with the ten largest covering approximately 8.4%. On this clonotype itself: Its matching antigen is unknown.

Points from the study as a whole: Clones that contracted from day 15 to 85 had balanced CD4/CD8; later expanders were CD4+ biased. Some responding clones appeared in pre-infection memory, suggesting cross-reactive memory joined.

The TCR originated in an adult woman who had mild COVID-19 (a few samples of this study predate the infection). Cell type and time point are not known. The rearrangement links TRBV12-5 to TRBJ1-4; D unresolved. What was sequenced was PBMCs or a T cell subset sorted from them (not recorded which). CDR3 DNA sequence: TGTGCTAGTGGTCGAGGTGAAAAACTGTTTTTT. It encodes CASGRGEKLFF.